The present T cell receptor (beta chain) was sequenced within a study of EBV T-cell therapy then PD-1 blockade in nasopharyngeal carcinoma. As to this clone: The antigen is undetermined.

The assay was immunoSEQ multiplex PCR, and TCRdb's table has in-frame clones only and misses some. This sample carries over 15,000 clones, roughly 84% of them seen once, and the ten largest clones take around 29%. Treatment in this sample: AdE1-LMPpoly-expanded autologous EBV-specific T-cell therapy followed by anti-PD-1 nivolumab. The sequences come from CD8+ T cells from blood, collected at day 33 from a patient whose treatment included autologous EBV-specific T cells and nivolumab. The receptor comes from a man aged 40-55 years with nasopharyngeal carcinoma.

The CDR3 sequence: CASRQGGVNNSPLHF. In DNA form, the CDR3 reads TGTGCCAGCAGACAGGGTGGGGTTAATAATTCACCCCTCCACTTT. This chain uses TRBV5-4 with TRBJ1-6; possibly TRBD1 for D (6 bases). The CDR3 consists of 15 residues. V was cut by 5 bases and J by 5 bases, with 14 bases left in between. Germline CDR1 SGHNT, CDR2 YYREEE (reference sequence).